A selection of T cell receptor beta chains follows, all from one sample in a study of blood T cell repertoires in COVID-19. TCRdb's table, derived via immunoSEQ multiplex PCR, lists solely in-frame clones and lacks some. The sample yields 83,000 or so clones, around 82% seen once. Sequenced input: peripheral blood. These receptors all come from a human donor in a cohort sampled during active COVID-19. Both conserved end residues are part of each CDR3. The D gene is left open where the match is weak. Not all rows give a size; the values are once, few, many and, for expanded clones, a class.

v_gene	d_gene	abundance	j_gene	CDR3nt	CDR3aa
TRBV3-1/TRBV3-2	-	-	TRBJ2-5	TGTGCCAGCAGCCAAGATGCCCAGCAAGAGACCCAGTACTTC	CASSQDAQQETQYF
TRBV3-1/TRBV3-2	-	once	TRBJ2-2	TGTGCCAGCAGCCAATCTACAGGGCTGAACACCGGGGAGCTGTTTTTT	CASSQSTGLNTGELFF
TRBV7-2	TRBD1	once	TRBJ1-2	TGTGCCAGCAGCCAATACCTCCAACAGGGGTTTAACTATGGCTACACCTTC	CASSQYLQQGFNYGYTF
TRBV13	TRBD2	-	TRBJ2-5	TGTGCCAGCAGCTTGGGGGGACTAGGGACCCAAGAGACCCAGTACTTC	CASSLGGLGTQETQYF
TRBV2	-	-	TRBJ1-4	TGTGCCAGCAGTGATTATAGTGAAAAACTGTTTTTT	CASSDYSEKLFF
TRBV12-3/TRBV12-4	TRBD1	-	TRBJ1-1	TGTGCCAGCAGCGCCCGACAGGGCGAAGCTTTCTTT	CASSARQGEAFF
TRBV19	-	-	TRBJ2-5	TGTGCCAGTAGTACGGGGGACGCTGGACAAGAGACCCAGTACTTC	CASSTGDAGQETQYF
TRBV18	-	once	TRBJ2-2	TGTGCCAGCTCACTAGGGGTCGAGACCGGGGAGCTGTTTTTT	CASSLGVETGELFF
TRBV5-6	-	-	TRBJ2-1	TGTGCCAGCAGCTTGCGTCAGGATTACAATGAGCAGTTCTTC	CASSLRQDYNEQFF
TRBV5-6	-	few	TRBJ1-2	TGTGCCAGCAGCTTGGTGGCGGACTATGGCTACACCTTC	CASSLVADYGYTF
TRBV27	-	-	TRBJ2-3	TGTGCCAGCAGTTTACATCATACGCAGTATTTT	CASSLHHTQYF
TRBV27	TRBD1	few	TRBJ1-2	TGTGCCAGCAGTTTATCGTCAGGGGACAGTCGATACGGCTACACCTTC	CASSLSSGDSRYGYTF
TRBV7-9	-	-	TRBJ1-5	TGTGCCAGCAGCCTCGGACAAACAAAGCCCCAGCATTTT	CASSLGQTKPQHF
TRBV19	-	-	TRBJ1-5	TGTGCCAGTAGTCTGTTACAGGGAACCAATCAGCCCCAGCATTTT	CASSLLQGTNQPQHF
TRBV18	TRBD1	-	TRBJ1-1	TGTGCCAGCTCAGAGGGGGCGGATTTGTACACTGAAGCTTTCTTT	CASSEGADLYTEAFF
TRBV6-1	-	-	TRBJ1-5	TGTGCCAGCAGTGAAACTTATGGGCAGGCTCAGCCCCAGCATTTT	CASSETYGQAQPQHF
TRBV3-1/TRBV3-2	TRBD1	-	TRBJ2-7	TGTGCCAGCAGCCGGCCGGGACAGGGTCTGTACGAGCAGTACTTC	CASSRPGQGLYEQYF
TRBV15	-	-	TRBJ2-5	TGTGCCACCAGCAGAGATCGCGGGTACCAAGAGACCCAGTACTTC	CATSRDRGYQETQYF
TRBV7-6	-	once	TRBJ2-5	TGTGCCAGCAGCTCAGACTACGGACCGGAGGAGACCCAGTACTTC	CASSSDYGPEETQYF
TRBV7-9	-	-	TRBJ2-6	TGTGCCAGCAGCCACGGACAGCCCTCTGGGGCCAACGTCCTGACTTTC	CASSHGQPSGANVLTF
TRBV28	TRBD1	-	TRBJ1-2	TGTGCCCACTACCGACAGGGGGCAAGCTATGGCTACACCTTC	CAHYRQGASYGYTF
TRBV5-1	TRBD1	-	TRBJ1-2	TGCGCCAGCAGCTTGGACAGGGGAGGTGGCTACACCTTC	CASSLDRGGGYTF
TRBV2	TRBD1	-	TRBJ1-6	TGTGCCAGTTGGACAGGGGGCAATTCACCCCTCCACTTT	CASWTGGNSPLHF